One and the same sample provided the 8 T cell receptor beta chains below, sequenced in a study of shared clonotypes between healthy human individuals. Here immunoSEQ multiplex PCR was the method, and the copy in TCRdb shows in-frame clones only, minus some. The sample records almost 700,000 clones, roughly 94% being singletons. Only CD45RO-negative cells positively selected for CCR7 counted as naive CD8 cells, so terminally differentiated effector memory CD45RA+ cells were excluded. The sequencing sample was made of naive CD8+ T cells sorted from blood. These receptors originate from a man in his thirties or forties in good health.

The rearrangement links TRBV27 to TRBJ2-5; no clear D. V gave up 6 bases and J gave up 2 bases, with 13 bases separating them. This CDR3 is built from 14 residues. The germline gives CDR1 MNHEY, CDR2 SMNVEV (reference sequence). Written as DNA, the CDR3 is TGTGCCAGCAGACGGTTGGTCAAACAAGAGACCCAGTACTTC. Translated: CASRRLVKQETQYF.

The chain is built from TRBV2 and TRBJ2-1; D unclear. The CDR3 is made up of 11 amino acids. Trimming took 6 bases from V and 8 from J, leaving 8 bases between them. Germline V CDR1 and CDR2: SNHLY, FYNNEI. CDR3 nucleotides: TGTGCCAGCAGCGAAAGGTATGAGCAGTTCTTC. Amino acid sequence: CASSERYEQFF.

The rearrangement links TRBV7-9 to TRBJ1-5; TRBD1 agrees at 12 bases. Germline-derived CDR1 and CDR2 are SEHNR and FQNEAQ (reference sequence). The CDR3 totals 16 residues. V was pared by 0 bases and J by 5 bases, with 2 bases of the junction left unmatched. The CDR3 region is CASSLAGTGGDQPQHF. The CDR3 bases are TGTGCCAGCAGCTTAGCTGGGACAGGGGGCGATCAGCCCCAGCATTTT. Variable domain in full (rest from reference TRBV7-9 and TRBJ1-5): DTGVSQNPRHKITKRGQNVTFRCDPISEHNRLYWYRQTLGQGPEFLTYFQNEAQLEKSRLLSDRFSAERPKGSFSTLEIQRTEQGDSAMYLCASSLAGTGGDQPQHFGDGTRLSIL.

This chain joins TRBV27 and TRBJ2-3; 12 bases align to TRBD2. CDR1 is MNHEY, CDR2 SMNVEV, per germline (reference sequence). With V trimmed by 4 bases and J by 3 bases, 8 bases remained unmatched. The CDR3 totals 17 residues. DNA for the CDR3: TGTGCCAGCAGTTCCCAAACTAGCGGGAGGAGGACAGATACGCAGTATTTT. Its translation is CASSSQTSGRRTDTQYF.

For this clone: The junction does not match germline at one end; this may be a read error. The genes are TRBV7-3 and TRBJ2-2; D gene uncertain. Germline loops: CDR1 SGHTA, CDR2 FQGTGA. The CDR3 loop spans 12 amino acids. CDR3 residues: CASGSKTGELFF. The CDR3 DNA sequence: TGTGCCAGCGGGTCGAAAACCGGGGAGCTGTTTTTT.

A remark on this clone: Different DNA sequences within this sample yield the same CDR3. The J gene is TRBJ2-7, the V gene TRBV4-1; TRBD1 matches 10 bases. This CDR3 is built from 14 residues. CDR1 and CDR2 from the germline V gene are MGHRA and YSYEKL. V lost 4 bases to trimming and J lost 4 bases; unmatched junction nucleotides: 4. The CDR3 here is CASSPRQGAYEQYF. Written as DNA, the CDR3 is TGCGCCAGCAGCCCCAGACAGGGGGCTTACGAGCAGTACTTC.

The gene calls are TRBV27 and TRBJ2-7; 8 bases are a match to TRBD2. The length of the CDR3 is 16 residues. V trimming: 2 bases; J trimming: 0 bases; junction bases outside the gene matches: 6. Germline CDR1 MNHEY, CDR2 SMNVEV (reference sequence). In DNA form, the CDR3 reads TGTGCCAGCAGTTTAATCGGCGGGAGGAGCTCCTACGAGCAGTACTTC. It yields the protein CASSLIGGRSSYEQYF.

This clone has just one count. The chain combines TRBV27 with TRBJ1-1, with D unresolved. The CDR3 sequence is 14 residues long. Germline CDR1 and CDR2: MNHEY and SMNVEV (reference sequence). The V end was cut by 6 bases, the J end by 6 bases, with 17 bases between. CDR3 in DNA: TGTGCCAGCAGGGTACAGTCTTGGGGAGCTGAAGCTTTCTTT. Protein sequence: CASRVQSWGAEAFF.